This T cell receptor (beta chain) was identified in a study of T cell responses to AZD1222 COVID-19 vaccine. Germline-derived CDR1 and CDR2 are PRHDT and FYEKMQ (reference sequence). The germline V and J ends were trimmed by 10 bases and 0 bases, with 21 bases remaining between them. CDR3 length: 16 amino acids. Sequenced by immunoSEQ multiplex PCR; TCRdb stores in-frame clones only, minus some. The table includes about 110,000 clones, around 81% detected once. This sequence originates from an adult in good health. The specimen was peripheral blood, collected on day 0 of AZD1222 vaccination. The rearrangement links TRBV13 to TRBJ1-1; D perhaps matches TRBD1 (6 bases). The CDR3 protein is CATQRGEGAMNTEAFF. The CDR3 nucleotides are TGTGCCACCCAAAGGGGGGAGGGAGCTATGAACACTGAAGCTTTCTTT. The variable domain in full, completed from reference TRBV13 and TRBJ1-1, reads AAGVIQSPRHLIKEKRETATLKCYPIPRHDTVYWYQQGPGQDPQFLISFYEKMQSDKGSIPDRFSAQQFSDYHSELNMSSLELGDSALYFCATQRGEGAMNTEAFFGQGTRLTVV.